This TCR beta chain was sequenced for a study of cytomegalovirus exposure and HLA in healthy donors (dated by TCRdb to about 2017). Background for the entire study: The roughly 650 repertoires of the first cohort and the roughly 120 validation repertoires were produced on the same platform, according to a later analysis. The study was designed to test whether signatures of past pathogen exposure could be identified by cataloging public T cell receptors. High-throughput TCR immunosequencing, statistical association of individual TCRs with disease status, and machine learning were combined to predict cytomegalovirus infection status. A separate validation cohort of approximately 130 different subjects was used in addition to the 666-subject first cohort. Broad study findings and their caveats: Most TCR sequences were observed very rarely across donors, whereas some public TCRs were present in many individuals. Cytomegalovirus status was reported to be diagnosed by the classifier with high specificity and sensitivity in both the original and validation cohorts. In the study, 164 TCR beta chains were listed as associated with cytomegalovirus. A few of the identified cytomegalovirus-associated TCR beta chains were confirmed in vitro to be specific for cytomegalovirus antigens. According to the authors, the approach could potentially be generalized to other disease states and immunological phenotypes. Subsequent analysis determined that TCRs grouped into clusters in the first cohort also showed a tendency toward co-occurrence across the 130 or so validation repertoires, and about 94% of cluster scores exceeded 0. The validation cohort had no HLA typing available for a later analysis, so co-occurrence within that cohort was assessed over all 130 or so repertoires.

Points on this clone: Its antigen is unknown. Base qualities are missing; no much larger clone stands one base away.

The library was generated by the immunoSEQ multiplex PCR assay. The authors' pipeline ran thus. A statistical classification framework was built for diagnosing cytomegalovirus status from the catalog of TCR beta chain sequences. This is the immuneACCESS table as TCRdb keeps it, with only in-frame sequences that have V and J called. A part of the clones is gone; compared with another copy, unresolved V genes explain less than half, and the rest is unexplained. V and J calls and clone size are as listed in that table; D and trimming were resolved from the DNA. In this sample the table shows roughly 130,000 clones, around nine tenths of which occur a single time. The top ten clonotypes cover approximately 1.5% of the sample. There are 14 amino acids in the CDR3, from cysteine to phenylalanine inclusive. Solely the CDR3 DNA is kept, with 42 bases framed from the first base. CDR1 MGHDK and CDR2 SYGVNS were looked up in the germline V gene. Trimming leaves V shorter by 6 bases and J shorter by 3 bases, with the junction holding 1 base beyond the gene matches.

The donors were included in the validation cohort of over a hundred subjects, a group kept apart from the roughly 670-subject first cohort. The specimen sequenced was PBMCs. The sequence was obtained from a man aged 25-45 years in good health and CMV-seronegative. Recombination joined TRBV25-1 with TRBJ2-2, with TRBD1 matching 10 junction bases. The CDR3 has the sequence CASRGQGYTGELFF. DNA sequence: TGTGCCAGCAGGGGACAGGGGTACACCGGGGAGCTGTTTTTT. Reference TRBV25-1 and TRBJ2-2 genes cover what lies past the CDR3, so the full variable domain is EADIYQTPRYLVIGTGKKITLECSQTMGHDKMYWYQQDPGMELHLIHYSYGVNSTEKGDLSSESTVSRIRTEHFPLTLESARPSHTSQYLCASRGQGYTGELFFGEGSRLTVL.